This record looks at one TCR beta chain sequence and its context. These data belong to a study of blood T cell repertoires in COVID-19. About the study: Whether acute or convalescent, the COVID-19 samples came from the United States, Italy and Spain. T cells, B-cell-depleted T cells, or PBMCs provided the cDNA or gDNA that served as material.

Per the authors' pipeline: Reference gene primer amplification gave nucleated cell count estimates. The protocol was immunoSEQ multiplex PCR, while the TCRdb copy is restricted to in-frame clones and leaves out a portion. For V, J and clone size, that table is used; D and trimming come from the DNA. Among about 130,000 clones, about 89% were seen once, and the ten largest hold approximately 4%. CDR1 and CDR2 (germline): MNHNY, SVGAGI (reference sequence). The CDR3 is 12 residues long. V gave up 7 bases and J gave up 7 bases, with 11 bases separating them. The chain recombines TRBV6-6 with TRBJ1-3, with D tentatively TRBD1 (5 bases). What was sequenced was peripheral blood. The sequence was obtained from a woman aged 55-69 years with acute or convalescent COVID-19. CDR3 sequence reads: CASTRGGNTIYF. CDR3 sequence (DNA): TGTGCCAGCACTCGGGGGGGGAACACCATATATTTT.